A selection of T cell receptor beta chains follows, all from one sample in a study of siplizumab effects on memory and regulatory T cells. Assay used: immunoSEQ multiplex PCR; TCRdb lists only in-frame clones, some missing. The sample consists of 110,000 or so clones, roughly 93% of them appearing once. Sequencing was done on a sample of non-Treg CD4+ T cells sorted from blood. The receptors shown here come from a human donor in good health. CDR3s leave out the opening cysteine and the closing phenylalanine or tryptophan. A D gene is named only where the DNA matches it firmly.

TRBD1	TRBV29-1	TRBJ1-2	SVGEQGQGYT
NA	TRBV5-5	TRBJ1-3	ASSLVQGLGNTIY
NA	TRBV5-4	TRBJ2-1	ASSSRNDRYTNEQF
TRBD2	TRBV9	TRBJ2-1	ASSVGLAGGPLFYEQF
TRBD1	TRBV11-2	TRBJ1-2	ASRRAGQTRYGYT
NA	TRBV29-1	TRBJ1-1	SVDRRIRPEAF
NA	TRBV28	TRBJ1-1	ASRYPTNTEAF
NA	TRBV7-2	TRBJ1-1	ASSFLNTEAF
TRBD2	TRBV19	TRBJ2-7	ASRGRDWQQY
NA	TRBV7-2	TRBJ2-7	ASSFSRGRHNDEQY
TRBD1	TRBV6-1	TRBJ1-1	ASSELRLRGTEAF
TRBD2	TRBV9	TRBJ2-7	ASSLSTSGIHPYEQY
TRBD2	TRBV7-2	TRBJ2-5	ASSFVGGETQY
NA	TRBV18	TRBJ2-7	ASSPPLQPSYEQY
NA	TRBV4-2	TRBJ1-5	ASSQGFQGGGNQPQH
NA	TRBV6-5	TRBJ2-3	ASSYLAGRGGPQY
NA	TRBV7-2	TRBJ2-5	ASSLVSGRGQETQY
NA	TRBV7-2	TRBJ1-2	ASSAEVYGYT
NA	TRBV7-9	TRBJ2-5	ASSLASETQY
TRBD1	TRBV19	TRBJ1-1	ATNDRGEAF
TRBD1	TRBV10-3	TRBJ2-7	AISEGTVGYEQY
NA	TRBV5-8	TRBJ1-1	ASSFRGGMNTEAF
NA	TRBV7-6	TRBJ2-2	ASSLEAGFPGELF
NA	TRBV28	TRBJ2-7	ASYAGWGYEQY
NA	TRBV20-1	TRBJ2-1	SASGLNEQF
NA	TRBV28	TRBJ1-1	ASSAPEPRLAF
NA	TRBV28	TRBJ2-7	ASSFRAREY
NA	TRBV11-2	TRBJ1-3	ASSAPASSGNTIY
NA	TRBV4-1	TRBJ1-2	ASSPSHNYGYT
NA	TRBV18	TRBJ1-2	ASSPLSTDNYGYT
NA	TRBV11-2	TRBJ1-2	ASSPGISYGYT
NA	TRBV7-9	TRBJ1-2	ASSLTLLQGGYGYT
NA	TRBV30	TRBJ1-5	AWSVSVWESDQPQH
NA	TRBV19	TRBJ2-7	ASSVQGYEQY
NA	TRBV27	TRBJ1-1	ASSLIAANTEAF
NA	TRBV27	TRBJ1-4	ASSFGQGREKLF
TRBD1	TRBV9	TRBJ1-6	ASSAGTDNSPLH
NA	TRBV25-1	TRBJ2-7	ASSEEQGLNEQY
TRBD1	TRBV30	TRBJ2-7	AWDPGTGTYEQY
NA	TRBV19	TRBJ1-2	ASSIGGLNYGYT
NA	TRBV9	TRBJ2-2	ASSVGGELF
NA	TRBV2	TRBJ2-7	TSLVDSQFTAKQY
NA	TRBV5-1	TRBJ2-2	ASSLVLGLHEGITGELF
NA	TRBV19	TRBJ2-7	ASSPQGIQYEQY
NA	TRBV5-1	TRBJ1-2	ASSSGGSYGYT
TRBD2	TRBV9	TRBJ2-2	ASSPRGGLTGELF
NA	TRBV18	TRBJ2-5	ASSPTSQETQY
NA	TRBV7-9	TRBJ1-1	ASSLSGTEAF
NA	TRBV28	TRBJ1-2	ASSFGSYGYT
TRBD2	TRBV11-3	TRBJ2-1	ASSAGEGRSPYNEQF